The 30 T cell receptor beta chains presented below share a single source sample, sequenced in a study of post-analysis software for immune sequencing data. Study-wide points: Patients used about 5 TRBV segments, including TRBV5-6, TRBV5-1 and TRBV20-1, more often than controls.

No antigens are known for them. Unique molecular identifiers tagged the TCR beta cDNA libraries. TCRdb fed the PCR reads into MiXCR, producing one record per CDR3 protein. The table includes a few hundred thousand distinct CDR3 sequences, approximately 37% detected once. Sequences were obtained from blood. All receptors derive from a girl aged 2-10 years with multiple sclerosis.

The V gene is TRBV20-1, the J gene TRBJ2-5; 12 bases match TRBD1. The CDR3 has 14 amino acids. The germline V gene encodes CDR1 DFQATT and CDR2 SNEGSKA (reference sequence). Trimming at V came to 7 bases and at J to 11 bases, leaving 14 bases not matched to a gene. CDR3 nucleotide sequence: TGCAGTGTGGACACCGGGACAGGGGGCAAGGAGCAGTACTTC. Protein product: CSVDTGTGGKEQYF.

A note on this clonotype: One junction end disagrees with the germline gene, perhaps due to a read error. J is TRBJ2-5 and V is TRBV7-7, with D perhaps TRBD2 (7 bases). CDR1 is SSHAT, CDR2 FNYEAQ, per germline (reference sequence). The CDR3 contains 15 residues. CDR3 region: CASSLGGVPQETQYF. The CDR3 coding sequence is TGTGCTAGCAGCTTAGGGGGGGTTCCCCAAGAGACCCAGTACTTC.

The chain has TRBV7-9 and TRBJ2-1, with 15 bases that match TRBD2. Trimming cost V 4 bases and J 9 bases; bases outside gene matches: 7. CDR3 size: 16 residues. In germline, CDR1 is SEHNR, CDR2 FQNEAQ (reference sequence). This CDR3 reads CASSYGGLAGGVEQFF. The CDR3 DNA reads TGTGCCAGCAGCTACGGCGGACTAGCGGGAGGGGTTGAGCAGTTCTTC.

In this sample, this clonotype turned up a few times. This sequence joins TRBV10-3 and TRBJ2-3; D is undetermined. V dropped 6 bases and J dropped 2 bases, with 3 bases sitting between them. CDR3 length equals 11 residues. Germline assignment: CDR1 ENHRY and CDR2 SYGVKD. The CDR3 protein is CAIRNTDTQYF. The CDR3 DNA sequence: TGTGCCATCAGAAACACAGATACGCAGTATTTT.

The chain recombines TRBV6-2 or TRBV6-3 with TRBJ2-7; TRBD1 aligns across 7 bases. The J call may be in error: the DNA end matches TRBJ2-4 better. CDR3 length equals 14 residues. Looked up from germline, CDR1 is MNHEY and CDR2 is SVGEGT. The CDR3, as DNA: TGTGCCAGCAGTGGGACGAGGGGGCGAAACATTCAGTACTTC. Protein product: CASSGTRGRNIQYF.

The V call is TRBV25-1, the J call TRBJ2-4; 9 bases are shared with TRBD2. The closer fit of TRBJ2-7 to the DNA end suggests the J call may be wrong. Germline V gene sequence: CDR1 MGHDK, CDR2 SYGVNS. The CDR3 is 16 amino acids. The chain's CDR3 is CASSASRSSGSHEQYF. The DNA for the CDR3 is TGTGCCAGCAGTGCGAGCCGGAGTAGCGGGAGCCACGAGCAGTACTTC.

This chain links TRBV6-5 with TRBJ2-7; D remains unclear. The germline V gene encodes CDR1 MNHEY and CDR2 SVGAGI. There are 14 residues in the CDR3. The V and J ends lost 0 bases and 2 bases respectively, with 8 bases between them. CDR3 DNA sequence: TGTGCCAGCAGTTACTCGAAAGCAACCTACGAGCAGTACTTC. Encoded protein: CASSYSKATYEQYF.

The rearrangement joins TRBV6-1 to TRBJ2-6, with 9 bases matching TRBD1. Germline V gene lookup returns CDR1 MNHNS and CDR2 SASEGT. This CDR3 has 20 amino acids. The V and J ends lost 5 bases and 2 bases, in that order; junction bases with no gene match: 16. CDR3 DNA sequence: TGTGCCAGCAGTACCCGGGACAGGGTGATTTTTAGGCCTGGGGCCAACGTCCTGACTTTC. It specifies CASSTRDRVIFRPGANVLTF.

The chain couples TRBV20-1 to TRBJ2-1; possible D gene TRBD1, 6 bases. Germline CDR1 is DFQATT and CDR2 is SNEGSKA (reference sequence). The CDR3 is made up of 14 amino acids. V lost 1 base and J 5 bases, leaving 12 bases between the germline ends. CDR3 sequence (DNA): TGCAGTGCTAGAGTGGCTAGGACAGACAATGAGCAGTTCTTC. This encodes CSARVARTDNEQFF.

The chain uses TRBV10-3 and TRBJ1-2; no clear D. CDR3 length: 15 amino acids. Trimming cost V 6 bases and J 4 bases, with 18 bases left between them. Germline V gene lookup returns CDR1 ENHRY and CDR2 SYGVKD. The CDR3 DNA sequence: TGTGCCATCAGACGGACGGAAACCCTGGGCTATGGCTACACCTTC. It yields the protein CAIRRTETLGYGYTF.

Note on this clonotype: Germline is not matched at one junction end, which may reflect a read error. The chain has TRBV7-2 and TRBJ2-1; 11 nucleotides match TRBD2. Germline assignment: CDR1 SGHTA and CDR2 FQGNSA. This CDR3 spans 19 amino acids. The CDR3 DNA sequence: TGTACCAGCAGCAGAAGAGGACTAGCGGGCGGGGTAAGGAGCAATGGGCAGTTCTTC. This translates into CTSSRRGLAGGVRSNGQFF.

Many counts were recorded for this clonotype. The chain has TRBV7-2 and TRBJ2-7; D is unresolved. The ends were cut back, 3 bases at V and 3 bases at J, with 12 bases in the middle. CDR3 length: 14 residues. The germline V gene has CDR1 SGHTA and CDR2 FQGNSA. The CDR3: CASSLTLMNYEQYF. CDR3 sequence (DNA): TGTGCCAGCAGCTTGACCCTAATGAACTACGAGCAGTACTTC. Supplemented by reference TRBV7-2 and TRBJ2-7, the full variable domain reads GAGVSQSPSNKVTEKGKDVELRCDPISGHTALYWYRQSLGQGLEFLIYFQGNSAPDKSGLPSDRFSAERTGGSVSTLTIQRTQQEDSAVYLCASSLTLMNYEQYFGPGTRLTVT.

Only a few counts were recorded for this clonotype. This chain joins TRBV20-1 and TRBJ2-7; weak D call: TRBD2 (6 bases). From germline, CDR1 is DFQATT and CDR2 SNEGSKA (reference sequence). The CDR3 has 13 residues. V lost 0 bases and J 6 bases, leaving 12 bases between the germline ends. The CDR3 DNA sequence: TGCAGTGCTAGAGATCTCAAGGGAGGCGAGCAGTACTTC. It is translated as CSARDLKGGEQYF.

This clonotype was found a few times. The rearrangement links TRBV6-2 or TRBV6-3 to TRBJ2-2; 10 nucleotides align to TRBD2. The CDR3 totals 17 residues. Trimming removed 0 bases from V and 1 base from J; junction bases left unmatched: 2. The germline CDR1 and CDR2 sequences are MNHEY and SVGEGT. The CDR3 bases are TGTGCCAGCAGTTACTCTACTAGCGGGAAGAACACCGGGGAGCTGTTTTTT. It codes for CASSYSTSGKNTGELFF.

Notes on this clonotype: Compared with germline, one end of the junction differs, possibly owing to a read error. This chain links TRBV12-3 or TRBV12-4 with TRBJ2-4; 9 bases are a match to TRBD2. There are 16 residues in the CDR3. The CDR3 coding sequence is TGTGCCAGCAGTTTGGGTAGCGGGAGTGGGCAAGAGACCCAGCACTTC. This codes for CASSLGSGSGQETQHF.

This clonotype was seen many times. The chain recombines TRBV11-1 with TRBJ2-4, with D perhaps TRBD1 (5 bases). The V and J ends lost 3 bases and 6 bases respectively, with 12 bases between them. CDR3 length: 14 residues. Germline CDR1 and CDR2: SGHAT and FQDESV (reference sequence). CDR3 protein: CASSFGAGSNIQYF. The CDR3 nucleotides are TGTGCCAGCAGCTTCGGCGCAGGGTCAAACATTCAGTACTTC.

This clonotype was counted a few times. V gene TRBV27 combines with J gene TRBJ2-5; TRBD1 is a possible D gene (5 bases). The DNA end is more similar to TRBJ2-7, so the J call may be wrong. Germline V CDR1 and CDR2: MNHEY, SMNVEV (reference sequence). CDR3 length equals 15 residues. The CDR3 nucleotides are TGTGCCAGCAGTTTGGAAGGGGCCATTAGTTACGAGCAGTACTTC. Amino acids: CASSLEGAISYEQYF.

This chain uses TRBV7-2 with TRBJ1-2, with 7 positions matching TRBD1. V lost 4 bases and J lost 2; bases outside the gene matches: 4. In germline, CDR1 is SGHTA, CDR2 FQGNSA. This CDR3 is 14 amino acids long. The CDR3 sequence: CASSYPTGNYGYTF. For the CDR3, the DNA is TGTGCCAGCAGCTACCCGACAGGGAACTATGGCTACACCTTC.

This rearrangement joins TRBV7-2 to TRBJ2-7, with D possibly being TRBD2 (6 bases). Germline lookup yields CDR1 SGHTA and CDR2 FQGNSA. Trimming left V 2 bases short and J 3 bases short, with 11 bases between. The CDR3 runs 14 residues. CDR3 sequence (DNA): TGTGCCAGCAGCTTAAGGCGGGACCACTACGAGCAGTACTTC. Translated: CASSLRRDHYEQYF. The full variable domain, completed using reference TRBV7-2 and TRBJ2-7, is GAGVSQSPSNKVTEKGKDVELRCDPISGHTALYWYRQSLGQGLEFLIYFQGNSAPDKSGLPSDRFSAERTGGSVSTLTIQRTQQEDSAVYLCASSLRRDHYEQYFGPGTRLTVT.

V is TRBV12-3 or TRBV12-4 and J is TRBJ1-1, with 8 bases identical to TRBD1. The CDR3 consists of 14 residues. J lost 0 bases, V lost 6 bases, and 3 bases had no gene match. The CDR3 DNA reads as TGTGCCAGCAGCTGGGACAGGATGAACACTGAAGCTTTCTTT. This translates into CASSWDRMNTEAFF.

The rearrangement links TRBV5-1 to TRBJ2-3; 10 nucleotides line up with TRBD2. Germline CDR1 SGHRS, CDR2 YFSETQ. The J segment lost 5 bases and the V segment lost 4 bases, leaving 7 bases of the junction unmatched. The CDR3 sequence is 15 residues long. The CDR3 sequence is CASSIRLAGIDTQYF. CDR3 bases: TGCGCCAGCAGCATAAGACTAGCGGGCATAGATACGCAGTATTTT.

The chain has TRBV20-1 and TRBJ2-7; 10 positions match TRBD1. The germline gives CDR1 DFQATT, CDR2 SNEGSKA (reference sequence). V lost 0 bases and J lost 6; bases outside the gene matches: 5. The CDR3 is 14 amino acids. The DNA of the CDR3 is TGCAGTGCTAGAGACGACAGGGGGCGATTCGAGCAGTACTTC. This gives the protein CSARDDRGRFEQYF.

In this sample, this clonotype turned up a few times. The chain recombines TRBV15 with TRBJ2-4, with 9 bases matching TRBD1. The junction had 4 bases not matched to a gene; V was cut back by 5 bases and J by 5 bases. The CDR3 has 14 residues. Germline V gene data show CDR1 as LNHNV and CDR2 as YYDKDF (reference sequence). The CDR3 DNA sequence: TGTGCCACCAGCCCCCGGACAGGGGAAAACATTCAGTACTTC. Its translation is CATSPRTGENIQYF. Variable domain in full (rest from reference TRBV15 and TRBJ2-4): DAMVIQNPRYQVTQFGKPVTLSCSQTLNHNVMYWYQQKSSQAPKLLFHYYDKDFNNEADTPDNFQSRRPNTSFCFLDIRSPGLGDTAMYLCATSPRTGENIQYFGAGTRLSVL.

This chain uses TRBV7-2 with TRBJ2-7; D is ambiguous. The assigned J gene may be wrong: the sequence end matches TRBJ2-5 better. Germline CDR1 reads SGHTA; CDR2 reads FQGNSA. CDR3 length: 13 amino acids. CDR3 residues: CASSLNSPETQYF. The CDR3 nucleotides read TGTGCCAGCAGCTTAAATAGCCCCGAGACCCAGTACTTC.

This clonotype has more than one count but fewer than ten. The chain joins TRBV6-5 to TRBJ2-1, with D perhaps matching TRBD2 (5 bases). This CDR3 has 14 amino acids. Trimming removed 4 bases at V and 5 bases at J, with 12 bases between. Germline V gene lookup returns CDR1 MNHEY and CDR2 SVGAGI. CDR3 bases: TGTGCCAGCAGTTGCTTCTGGAGGAACAATGAGCAGTTCTTC. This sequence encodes CASSCFWRNNEQFF.

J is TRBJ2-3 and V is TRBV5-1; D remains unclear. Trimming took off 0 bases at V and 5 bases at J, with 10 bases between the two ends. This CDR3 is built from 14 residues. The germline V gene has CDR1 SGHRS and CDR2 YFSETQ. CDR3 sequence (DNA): TGCGCCAGCAGCTTGGGGCCAGAAGGAGATACGCAGTATTTT. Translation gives CASSLGPEGDTQYF.

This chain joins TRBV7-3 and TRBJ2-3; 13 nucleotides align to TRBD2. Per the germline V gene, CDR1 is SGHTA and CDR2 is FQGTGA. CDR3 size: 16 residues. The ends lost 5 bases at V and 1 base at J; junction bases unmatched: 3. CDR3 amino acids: CASSTGTSGGTDTQYF. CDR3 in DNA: TGTGCCAGCAGCACAGGGACTAGCGGGGGCACAGATACGCAGTATTTT.

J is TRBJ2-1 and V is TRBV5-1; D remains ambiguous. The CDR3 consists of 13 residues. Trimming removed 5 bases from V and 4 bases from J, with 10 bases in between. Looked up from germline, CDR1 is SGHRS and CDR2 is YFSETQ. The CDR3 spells CASRQGRYNEQFF. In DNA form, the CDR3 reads TGCGCCAGCAGGCAAGGGCGATACAATGAGCAGTTCTTC.

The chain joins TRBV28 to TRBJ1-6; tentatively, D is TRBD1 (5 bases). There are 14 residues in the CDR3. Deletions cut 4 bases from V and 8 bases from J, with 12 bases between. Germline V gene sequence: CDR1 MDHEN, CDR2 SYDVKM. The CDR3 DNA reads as TGTGCCAGCAGTTCGCAGGGTAGGGATTCACCCCTCCACTTT. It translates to CASSSQGRDSPLHF. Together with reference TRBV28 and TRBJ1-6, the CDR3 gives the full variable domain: DVKVTQSSRYLVKRTGEKVFLECVQDMDHENMFWYRQDPGLGLRLIYFSYDVKMKEKGDIPEGYSVSREKKERFSLILESASTNQTSMYLCASSSQGRDSPLHFGNGTRLTVT.

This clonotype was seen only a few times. The CDR3 region is CSARAQSPGQGVGRSTDTQYF. The CDR3 DNA reads as TGCAGTGCTAGAGCCCAATCCCCGGGACAGGGAGTTGGCCGCAGCACAGATACGCAGTATTTT. The chain links TRBV20-1 to TRBJ2-3; TRBD1 matches at 9 bases. J lost 0 bases, V lost 1 base, and 20 bases had no gene match. CDR3 length: 21 residues. Germline loops: CDR1 DFQATT, CDR2 SNEGSKA (reference sequence).